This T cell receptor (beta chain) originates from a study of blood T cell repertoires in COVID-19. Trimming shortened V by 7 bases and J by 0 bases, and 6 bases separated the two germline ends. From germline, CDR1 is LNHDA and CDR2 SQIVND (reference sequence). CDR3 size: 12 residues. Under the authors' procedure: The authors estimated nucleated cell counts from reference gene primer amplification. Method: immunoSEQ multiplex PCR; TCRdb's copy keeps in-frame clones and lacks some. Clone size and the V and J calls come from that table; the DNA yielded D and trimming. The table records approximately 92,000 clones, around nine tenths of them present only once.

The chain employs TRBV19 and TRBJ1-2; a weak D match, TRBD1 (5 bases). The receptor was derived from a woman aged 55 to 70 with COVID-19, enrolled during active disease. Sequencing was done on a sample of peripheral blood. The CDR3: CASKTANYGYTF. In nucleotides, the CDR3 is TGTGCCAGTAAGACAGCTAACTATGGCTACACCTTC.